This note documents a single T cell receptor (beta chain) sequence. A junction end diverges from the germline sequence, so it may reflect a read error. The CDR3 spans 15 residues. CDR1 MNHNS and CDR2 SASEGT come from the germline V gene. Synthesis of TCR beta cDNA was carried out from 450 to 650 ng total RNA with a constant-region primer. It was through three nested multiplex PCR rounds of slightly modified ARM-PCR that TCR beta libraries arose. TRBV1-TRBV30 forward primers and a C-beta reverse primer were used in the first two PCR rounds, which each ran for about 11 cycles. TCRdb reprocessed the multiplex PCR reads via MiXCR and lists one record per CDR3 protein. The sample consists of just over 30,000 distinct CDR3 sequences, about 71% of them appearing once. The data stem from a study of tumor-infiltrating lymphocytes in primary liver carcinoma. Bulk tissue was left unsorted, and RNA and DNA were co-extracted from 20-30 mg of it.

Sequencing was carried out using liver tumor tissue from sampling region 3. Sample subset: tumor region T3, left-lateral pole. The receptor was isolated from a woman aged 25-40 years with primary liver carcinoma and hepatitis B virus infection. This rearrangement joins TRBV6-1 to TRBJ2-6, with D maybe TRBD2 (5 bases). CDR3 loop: CASSDRGIGTNVLTF. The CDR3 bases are TGTGCCAGCAGTGATCGGGGAATTGGGACCAACGTCCTGACTTTC.